This is a list of T cell receptor beta chains from one sample in a study of blood T cell repertoires in COVID-19. The protocol was immunoSEQ multiplex PCR, while the TCRdb copy is restricted to in-frame clones and leaves out a portion. The sample lists about 180,000 clones, 65% to 85% seen once, with less than 3% in the top ten. The source material was peripheral blood. The receptors were gathered from a woman between 55 and 75 years old with acute or convalescent COVID-19. The CDR3 runs from the conserved cysteine through the conserved F or W. Fields, in order: J gene, D gene, V gene, clone size, CDR3 protein, CDR3 DNA. D genes are given only for firm matches. Only part of the rows carry a size: once, few, many, or a class if the clone is expanded.

j_gene: TRBJ1-2; d_gene: TRBD1; v_gene: TRBV5-1; abundance: .; CDR3aa: CASSRGDREGANYGYTF; CDR3nt: TGCGCCAGCAGCCGGGGGGACAGGGAAGGAGCTAACTATGGCTACACCTTC
j_gene: TRBJ1-1; d_gene: .; v_gene: TRBV19; abundance: .; CDR3aa: CAIRTATEAFF; CDR3nt: TGTGCCATACGGACAGCCACTGAAGCTTTCTTT
j_gene: TRBJ1-1; d_gene: .; v_gene: TRBV27; abundance: .; CDR3aa: CASSRSLLTEAFF; CDR3nt: TGTGCCAGCAGCCGTTCTTTGTTAACTGAAGCTTTCTTT
j_gene: TRBJ1-1; d_gene: TRBD1; v_gene: TRBV5-1; abundance: .; CDR3aa: CASSFRDRNTEAFF; CDR3nt: TGCGCCAGCAGCTTCCGGGACAGGAACACTGAAGCTTTCTTT
j_gene: TRBJ1-1; d_gene: .; v_gene: TRBV19; abundance: once; CDR3aa: CASSIDRRGNTEAFF; CDR3nt: TGTGCCAGTAGTATAGACCGAAGGGGGAACACTGAAGCTTTCTTT
j_gene: TRBJ2-1; d_gene: .; v_gene: TRBV7-8; abundance: .; CDR3aa: CASSPPRVTYNEQFF; CDR3nt: TGTGCCAGCAGCCCACCGAGGGTTACCTACAATGAGCAGTTCTTC
j_gene: TRBJ2-2; d_gene: TRBD1; v_gene: TRBV27; abundance: .; CDR3aa: CASSPGQAVILFF; CDR3nt: TGTGCCAGCAGTCCGGGACAGGCCGTTATCCTGTTTTTT
j_gene: TRBJ1-2; d_gene: .; v_gene: TRBV6-1; abundance: .; CDR3aa: CASSDLDSMDGYTF; CDR3nt: TGTGCCAGCAGTGACCTGGACAGTATGGATGGCTACACCTTC
j_gene: TRBJ2-1; d_gene: TRBD2; v_gene: TRBV5-4; abundance: .; CDR3aa: CASSLQKPGGYNEQFF; CDR3nt: TGTGCCAGCAGCCTCCAGAAGCCGGGGGGGTACAATGAGCAGTTCTTC
j_gene: TRBJ2-6; d_gene: .; v_gene: TRBV5-5; abundance: .; CDR3aa: CASSLVGGDSGANVLTF; CDR3nt: TGTGCCAGCAGCTTGGTTGGAGGGGACTCTGGGGCCAACGTCCTGACTTTC
j_gene: TRBJ1-6; d_gene: .; v_gene: TRBV5-1; abundance: .; CDR3aa: CASSDLGVAVGSPLHF; CDR3nt: TGCGCCAGCAGCGACCTCGGGGTTGCAGTGGGTTCACCCCTCCACTTT
j_gene: TRBJ1-2; d_gene: .; v_gene: TRBV11-2; abundance: .; CDR3aa: CASSPPHSRNRDYGYTF; CDR3nt: TGTGCCAGCAGCCCCCCCCACTCAAGGAACAGAGACTATGGCTACACCTTC
j_gene: TRBJ1-2; d_gene: TRBD1; v_gene: TRBV4-1; abundance: once; CDR3aa: CASSQAYGQGYGYTF; CDR3nt: TGCGCCAGCAGCCAAGCGTACGGACAGGGCTATGGCTACACCTTC
j_gene: TRBJ1-1; d_gene: TRBD1; v_gene: TRBV5-8; abundance: .; CDR3aa: CASSPTGGRNTEAFF; CDR3nt: TGTGCCAGCAGCCCGACAGGGGGCAGGAACACTGAAGCTTTCTTT
j_gene: TRBJ2-5; d_gene: TRBD2; v_gene: TRBV6-5; abundance: few; CDR3aa: CASSHIAGGQETQYF; CDR3nt: TGTGCCAGCAGTCATATAGCGGGGGGGCAAGAGACCCAGTACTTC
j_gene: TRBJ1-1; d_gene: TRBD1; v_gene: TRBV2; abundance: .; CDR3aa: CASSVDRGTEAFF; CDR3nt: TGTGCCAGCAGCGTGGACAGGGGCACTGAAGCTTTCTTT
j_gene: TRBJ1-5; d_gene: TRBD1; v_gene: TRBV6-5; abundance: .; CDR3aa: CASSYDRGRQPQHF; CDR3nt: TGTGCCAGCAGTTACGACAGGGGTCGTCAGCCCCAGCATTTT
j_gene: TRBJ1-2; d_gene: .; v_gene: TRBV12-3/TRBV12-4; abundance: .; CDR3aa: CASSLTGWDYTF; CDR3nt: TGTGCCAGCAGCCTGACAGGATGGGACTACACCTTC
j_gene: TRBJ1-2; d_gene: .; v_gene: TRBV6-1; abundance: .; CDR3aa: CASSERGLWYYGYTF; CDR3nt: TGTGCCAGCAGTGAACGGGGATTGTGGTACTATGGCTACACCTTC
j_gene: TRBJ2-1; d_gene: TRBD2; v_gene: TRBV9; abundance: once; CDR3aa: CASSVGERGSSYNEQFF; CDR3nt: TGTGCCAGCAGCGTAGGTGAGCGGGGGAGCTCCTACAATGAGCAGTTCTTC
j_gene: TRBJ2-1; d_gene: TRBD1; v_gene: TRBV4-1; abundance: .; CDR3aa: CASSRAGGDRNEQFF; CDR3nt: TGCGCCAGCAGCCGGGCAGGGGGCGATAGGAATGAGCAGTTCTTC
j_gene: TRBJ2-5; d_gene: .; v_gene: TRBV7-3; abundance: few; CDR3aa: CASSPVNSETQYF; CDR3nt: TGTGCCAGCAGCCCCGTTAACTCAGAGACCCAGTACTTC
j_gene: TRBJ2-7; d_gene: .; v_gene: TRBV24-1; abundance: .; CDR3aa: CATYEQGFEYYEQYF; CDR3nt: TGTGCCACCTACGAACAGGGTTTCGAATACTACGAGCAGTACTTC
j_gene: TRBJ2-1; d_gene: TRBD1; v_gene: TRBV7-2; abundance: .; CDR3aa: CASSLQGAPGNEQFF; CDR3nt: TGTGCCAGCAGCTTACAGGGGGCGCCCGGCAATGAGCAGTTCTTC
j_gene: TRBJ2-3; d_gene: .; v_gene: TRBV27; abundance: .; CDR3aa: CASSFSGSTDTQYF; CDR3nt: TGTGCCAGCAGTTTTTCAGGGAGCACAGATACGCAGTATTTT
j_gene: TRBJ1-5; d_gene: .; v_gene: TRBV5-6; abundance: .; CDR3aa: CASSLAAVSPRPQHF; CDR3nt: TGTGCCAGCAGCCTAGCCGCGGTCAGCCCCAGGCCCCAGCATTTT
j_gene: TRBJ1-4; d_gene: .; v_gene: TRBV7-2; abundance: few; CDR3aa: CASSLVAGAIWEKLFF; CDR3nt: TGTGCCAGCAGCTTAGTGGCGGGGGCGATTTGGGAAAAACTGTTTTTT
j_gene: TRBJ1-1; d_gene: TRBD1; v_gene: TRBV27; abundance: many; CDR3aa: CASRRQGGNTEAFF; CDR3nt: TGTGCCAGCAGAAGACAGGGTGGGAACACTGAAGCTTTCTTT
j_gene: TRBJ2-7; d_gene: TRBD1; v_gene: TRBV7-8; abundance: .; CDR3aa: CASSLTGILYEQYF; CDR3nt: TGTGCCAGCAGCTTGACAGGGATCCTCTACGAGCAGTACTTC
j_gene: TRBJ1-1; d_gene: .; v_gene: TRBV9; abundance: .; CDR3aa: CASSVVGVHTEAFF; CDR3nt: TGTGCCAGCAGCGTAGTAGGGGTTCACACTGAAGCTTTCTTT
j_gene: TRBJ1-6; d_gene: .; v_gene: TRBV9; abundance: once; CDR3aa: CASSVGTDGNSPLHF; CDR3nt: TGTGCCAGCAGCGTAGGAACAGATGGCAATTCACCCCTCCACTTT
j_gene: TRBJ2-1; d_gene: .; v_gene: TRBV4-3; abundance: .; CDR3aa: CASSQDLGASSYNEQFF; CDR3nt: TGCGCCAGCAGCCAAGATTTGGGGGCCAGCTCCTACAATGAGCAGTTCTTC
j_gene: TRBJ1-1; d_gene: .; v_gene: TRBV7-9; abundance: .; CDR3aa: CASSLSQQGRLRAEAFF; CDR3nt: TGTGCCAGCAGCTTATCCCAACAGGGACGGTTGAGGGCTGAAGCTTTCTTT
j_gene: TRBJ1-4; d_gene: .; v_gene: TRBV13; abundance: few; CDR3aa: CASSLGQKLFF; CDR3nt: TGTGCCAGCAGCTTAGGGCAGAAACTGTTTTTT
j_gene: TRBJ1-6; d_gene: .; v_gene: TRBV2; abundance: .; CDR3aa: CASSVPGNNSPLHF; CDR3nt: TGTGCCAGCAGTGTCCCAGGAAATAATTCACCCCTCCACTTT
j_gene: TRBJ1-4; d_gene: .; v_gene: TRBV6-5; abundance: few; CDR3aa: CASRVQVGPNEKLFF; CDR3nt: TGTGCCAGCAGGGTTCAGGTGGGGCCTAATGAAAAACTGTTTTTT
j_gene: TRBJ1-5; d_gene: TRBD1; v_gene: TRBV10-3; abundance: .; CDR3aa: CATQGGYSNQPQHF; CDR3nt: TGTGCCACGCAGGGGGGATATAGCAATCAGCCCCAGCATTTT
j_gene: TRBJ1-2; d_gene: .; v_gene: TRBV5-4; abundance: .; CDR3aa: CASSLGRGGEYYGYTF; CDR3nt: TGTGCCAGCAGCTTGGGGAGGGGGGGCGAGTACTATGGCTACACCTTC
j_gene: TRBJ1-1; d_gene: .; v_gene: TRBV18; abundance: .; CDR3aa: CASSLGQNTEAFF; CDR3nt: TGTGCCAGCTCCCTGGGACAGAACACTGAAGCTTTCTTT
j_gene: TRBJ1-3; d_gene: .; v_gene: TRBV5-1; abundance: .; CDR3aa: CASSLDASSGNTIYF; CDR3nt: TGCGCCAGCAGCTTGGATGCCAGCTCTGGAAACACCATATATTTT
j_gene: TRBJ2-3; d_gene: TRBD2; v_gene: TRBV7-9; abundance: .; CDR3aa: CASSLGRTSPFTDTQYF; CDR3nt: TGTGCCAGCAGCTTAGGGAGGACTAGCCCCTTCACAGATACGCAGTATTTT
j_gene: TRBJ1-6; d_gene: TRBD1; v_gene: TRBV2; abundance: .; CDR3aa: CASRQGGGSPLHF; CDR3nt: TGTGCCAGTAGACAGGGTGGGGGGTCACCCCTCCACTTT
j_gene: TRBJ2-1; d_gene: .; v_gene: TRBV24-1; abundance: .; CDR3aa: CATSDLGGSSYNEQFF; CDR3nt: TGTGCCACCAGTGACCTCGGGGGAAGCTCCTACAATGAGCAGTTCTTC
j_gene: TRBJ1-2; d_gene: TRBD1; v_gene: TRBV10-3; abundance: once; CDR3aa: CAISESMEGAPYGYTF; CDR3nt: TGTGCCATCAGTGAGTCTATGGAGGGGGCACCCTATGGCTACACCTTC
j_gene: TRBJ2-1; d_gene: TRBD2; v_gene: TRBV3-1/TRBV3-2; abundance: once; CDR3aa: CASSHGASGGHLEFF; CDR3nt: TGTGCCAGCAGCCACGGGGCTAGCGGGGGCCACCTGGAGTTCTTC
j_gene: TRBJ2-5; d_gene: .; v_gene: TRBV6-2/TRBV6-3; abundance: .; CDR3aa: CASSYDGGKETQYF; CDR3nt: TGTGCCAGCAGTTACGATGGGGGGAAAGAGACCCAGTACTTC
j_gene: TRBJ2-1; d_gene: TRBD2; v_gene: TRBV7-6; abundance: once; CDR3aa: CASSLQSSGSSYNEQFF; CDR3nt: TGTGCCAGCAGCTTACAGAGTAGCGGGAGCTCCTACAATGAGCAGTTCTTC
j_gene: TRBJ1-1; d_gene: TRBD1; v_gene: TRBV18; abundance: .; CDR3aa: CASSPPTGGNTEAFF; CDR3nt: TGTGCCAGCTCACCACCGACAGGGGGAAACACTGAAGCTTTCTTT
j_gene: TRBJ1-2; d_gene: .; v_gene: TRBV6-1; abundance: .; CDR3aa: CASSEGPGGAYGYTF; CDR3nt: TGTGCCAGCAGTGAAGGTCCGGGGGGCGCCTATGGCTACACCTTC
j_gene: TRBJ2-1; d_gene: TRBD1; v_gene: TRBV4-1; abundance: .; CDR3aa: CASSPMDRGRDEQFF; CDR3nt: TGCGCCAGCAGCCCGATGGACAGGGGTAGGGATGAGCAGTTCTTC
j_gene: TRBJ2-6; d_gene: .; v_gene: TRBV25-1; abundance: .; CDR3aa: CASSPRAGIPSGANVLTF; CDR3nt: TGTGCCAGCAGTCCCCGGGCAGGGATACCCTCTGGGGCCAACGTCCTGACTTTC
j_gene: TRBJ2-3; d_gene: TRBD2; v_gene: TRBV4-1; abundance: .; CDR3aa: CASSQDWGGTDTQYF; CDR3nt: TGCGCCAGCAGCCAAGATTGGGGGGGAACAGATACGCAGTATTTT
j_gene: TRBJ1-1; d_gene: TRBD1; v_gene: TRBV10-2; abundance: .; CDR3aa: CASSLDRANTEAFF; CDR3nt: TGCGCCAGCAGTCTAGACAGGGCTAACACTGAAGCTTTCTTT
j_gene: TRBJ1-1; d_gene: .; v_gene: TRBV7-9; abundance: .; CDR3aa: CASSIIQGSTEAFF; CDR3nt: TGTGCCAGCAGCATCATACAGGGATCCACTGAAGCTTTCTTT
j_gene: TRBJ1-2; d_gene: .; v_gene: TRBV27; abundance: .; CDR3aa: CASSYTGNYGYTF; CDR3nt: TGTGCCAGCAGTTATACAGGGAACTATGGCTACACCTTC
j_gene: TRBJ1-1; d_gene: TRBD1; v_gene: TRBV19; abundance: few; CDR3aa: CASRSQGGHTEAFF; CDR3nt: TGTGCCAGTAGATCACAGGGGGGGCACACTGAAGCTTTCTTT
j_gene: TRBJ1-3; d_gene: .; v_gene: TRBV7-6; abundance: few; CDR3aa: CASSLGPEGHLNTIYF; CDR3nt: TGTGCCAGCAGCTTAGGGCCTGAGGGTCATTTAAACACCATATATTTT
j_gene: TRBJ1-2; d_gene: TRBD1; v_gene: TRBV12-3/TRBV12-4; abundance: .; CDR3aa: CASSFATGSGYTF; CDR3nt: TGTGCCAGCAGTTTTGCGACAGGGTCTGGCTACACCTTC
j_gene: TRBJ1-1; d_gene: TRBD1; v_gene: TRBV6-2/TRBV6-3; abundance: .; CDR3aa: CASSSHGTGVTEAFF; CDR3nt: TGTGCCAGCAGTTCCCACGGGACAGGGGTCACTGAAGCTTTCTTT